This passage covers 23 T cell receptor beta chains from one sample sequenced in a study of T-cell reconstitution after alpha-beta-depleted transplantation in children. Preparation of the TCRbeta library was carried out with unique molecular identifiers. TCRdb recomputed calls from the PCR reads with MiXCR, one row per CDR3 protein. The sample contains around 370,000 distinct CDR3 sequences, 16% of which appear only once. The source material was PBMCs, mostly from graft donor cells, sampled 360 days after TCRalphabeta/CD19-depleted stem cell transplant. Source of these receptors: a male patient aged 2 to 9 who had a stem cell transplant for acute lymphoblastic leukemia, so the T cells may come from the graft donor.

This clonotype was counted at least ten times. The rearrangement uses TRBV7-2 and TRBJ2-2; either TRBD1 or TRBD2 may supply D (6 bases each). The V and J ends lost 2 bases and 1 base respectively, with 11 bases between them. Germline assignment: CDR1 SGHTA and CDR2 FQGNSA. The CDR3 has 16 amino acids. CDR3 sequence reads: CASSLQGTRNTGELFF. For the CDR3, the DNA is TGTGCCAGCAGCTTACAGGGGACTCGGAACACCGGGGAGCTGTTTTTT.

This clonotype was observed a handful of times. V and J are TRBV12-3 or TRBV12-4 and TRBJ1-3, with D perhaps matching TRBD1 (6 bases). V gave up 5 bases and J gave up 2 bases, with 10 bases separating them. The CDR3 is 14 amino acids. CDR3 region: CASSTRTAGNTIYF. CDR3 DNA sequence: TGTGCCAGCAGTACCCGGACAGCTGGAAACACCATATATTTT.

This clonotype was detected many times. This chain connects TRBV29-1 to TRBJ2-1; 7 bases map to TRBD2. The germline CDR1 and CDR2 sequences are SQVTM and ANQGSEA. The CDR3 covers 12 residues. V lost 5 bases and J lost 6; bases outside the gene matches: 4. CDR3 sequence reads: CSVQREGNEQFF. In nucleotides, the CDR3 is TGCAGCGTTCAGCGGGAAGGCAATGAGCAGTTCTTC.

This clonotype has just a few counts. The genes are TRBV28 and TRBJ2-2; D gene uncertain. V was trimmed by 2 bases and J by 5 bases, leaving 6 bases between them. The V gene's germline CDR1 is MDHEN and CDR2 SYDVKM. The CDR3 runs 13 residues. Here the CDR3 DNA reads TGTGCCAGCAGTTTAACCGTGACCGGGGAGCTGTTTTTT. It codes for CASSLTVTGELFF.

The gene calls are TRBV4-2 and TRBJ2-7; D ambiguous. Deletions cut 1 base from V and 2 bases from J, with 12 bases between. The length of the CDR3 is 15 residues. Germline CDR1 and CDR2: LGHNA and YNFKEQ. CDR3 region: CASSQVQTLTYEQYF. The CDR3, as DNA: TGTGCCAGCAGCCAAGTGCAAACCTTAACCTACGAGCAGTACTTC.

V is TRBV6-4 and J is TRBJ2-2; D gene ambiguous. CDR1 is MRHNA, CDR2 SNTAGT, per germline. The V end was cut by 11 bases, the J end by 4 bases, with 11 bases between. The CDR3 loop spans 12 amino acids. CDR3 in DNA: TGTGCCTCTCAAGGGCTCACCGGGGAGCTGTTTTTT. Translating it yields CASQGLTGELFF.

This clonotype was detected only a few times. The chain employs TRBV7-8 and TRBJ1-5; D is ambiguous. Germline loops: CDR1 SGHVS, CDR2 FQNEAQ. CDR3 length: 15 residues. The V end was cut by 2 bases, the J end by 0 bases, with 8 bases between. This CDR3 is CASSLTDNSNQPQHF. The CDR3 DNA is TGTGCCAGCAGCTTAACCGACAATAGCAATCAGCCCCAGCATTTT.

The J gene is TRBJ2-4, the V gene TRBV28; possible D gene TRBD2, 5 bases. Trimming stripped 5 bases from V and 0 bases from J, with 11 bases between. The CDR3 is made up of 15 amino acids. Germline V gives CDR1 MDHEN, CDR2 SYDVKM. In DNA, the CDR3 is TGTGCCAGCAGTGGGGTGAGGGAAGCCAAAAACATTCAGTACTTC. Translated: CASSGVREAKNIQYF.

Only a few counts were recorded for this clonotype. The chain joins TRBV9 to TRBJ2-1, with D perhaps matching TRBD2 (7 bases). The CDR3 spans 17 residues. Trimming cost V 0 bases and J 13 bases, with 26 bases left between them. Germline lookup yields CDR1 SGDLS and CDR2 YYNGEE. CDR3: CASSVGGTGKGEGVQFF. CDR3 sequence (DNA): TGTGCCAGCAGCGTAGGGGGGACGGGAAAAGGGGAGGGGGTCCAGTTCTTC.

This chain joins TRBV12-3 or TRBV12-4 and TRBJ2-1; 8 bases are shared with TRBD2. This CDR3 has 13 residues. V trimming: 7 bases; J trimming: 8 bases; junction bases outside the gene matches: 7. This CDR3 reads CASTLGLAYEQFF. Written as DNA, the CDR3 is TGTGCCAGCACCTTAGGACTAGCCTATGAGCAGTTCTTC.

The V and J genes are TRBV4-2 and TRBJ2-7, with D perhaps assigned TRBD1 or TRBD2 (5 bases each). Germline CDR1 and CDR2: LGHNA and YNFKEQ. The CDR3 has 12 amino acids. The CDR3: CATEGNSYEQYF. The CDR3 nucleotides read TGTGCTACCGAGGGGAACTCCTACGAGCAGTACTTC.

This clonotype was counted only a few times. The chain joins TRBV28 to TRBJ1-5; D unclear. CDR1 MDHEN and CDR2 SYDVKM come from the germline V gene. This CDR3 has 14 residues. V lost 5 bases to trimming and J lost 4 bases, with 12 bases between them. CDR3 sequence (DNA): TGTGCCAGCAGTCTAGGACCCCGAAATCAGCCCCAGCATTTT. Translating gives CASSLGPRNQPQHF.

CDR3: CAIWEPQVLGTDTQYF. As DNA, the CDR3 is TGTGCCATCTGGGAGCCCCAGGTCCTGGGCACAGATACGCAGTATTTT. The genes are TRBV10-3 and TRBJ2-3; D perhaps matches TRBD2 (5 bases). V gave up 8 bases and J gave up 1 base, with 19 bases separating them. Per germline, CDR1 ENHRY and CDR2 SYGVKD. The CDR3 length is 16 residues.

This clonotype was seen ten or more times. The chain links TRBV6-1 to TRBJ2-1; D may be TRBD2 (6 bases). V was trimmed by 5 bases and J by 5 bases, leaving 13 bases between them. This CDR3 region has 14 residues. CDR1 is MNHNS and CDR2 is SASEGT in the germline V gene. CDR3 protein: CASSHGGTHNEQFF. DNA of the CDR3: TGTGCCAGCAGTCATGGCGGGACTCACAATGAGCAGTTCTTC.

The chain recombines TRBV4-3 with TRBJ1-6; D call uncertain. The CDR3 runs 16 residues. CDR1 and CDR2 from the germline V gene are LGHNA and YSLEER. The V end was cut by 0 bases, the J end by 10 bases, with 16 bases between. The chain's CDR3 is CASSQDGRFGGSPLHF. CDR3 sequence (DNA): TGCGCCAGCAGCCAAGACGGACGCTTCGGCGGCTCACCCCTCCACTTT.

The CDR3 loop reads CASSLGLAGANYIRETQYF. The CDR3 coding sequence is TGTGCCAGCAGCTTAGGACTAGCGGGAGCGAATTATATACGAGAGACCCAGTACTTC. This chain links TRBV11-1 with TRBJ2-5, with 12 bases aligning to TRBD2. CDR1 is SGHAT, CDR2 FQDESV, per germline (reference sequence). This CDR3 has 19 residues. The V gene end was trimmed by 1 base and the J gene end by 4 bases; junction bases not matched to a gene: 13.

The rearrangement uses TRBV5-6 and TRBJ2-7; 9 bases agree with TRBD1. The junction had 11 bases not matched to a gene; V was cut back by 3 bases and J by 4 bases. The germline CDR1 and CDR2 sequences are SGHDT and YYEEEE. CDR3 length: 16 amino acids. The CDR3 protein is CASSSFYRDRDYEQYF. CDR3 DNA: TGTGCCAGCAGCTCCTTTTACCGGGACAGGGATTACGAGCAGTACTTC.

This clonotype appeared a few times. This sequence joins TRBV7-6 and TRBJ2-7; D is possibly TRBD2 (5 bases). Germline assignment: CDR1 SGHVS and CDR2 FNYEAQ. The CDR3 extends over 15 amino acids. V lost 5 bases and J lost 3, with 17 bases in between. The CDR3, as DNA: TGTGCCAGCAGCCTATTGCCGGACTTTTACTACGAGCAGTACTTC. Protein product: CASSLLPDFYYEQYF.

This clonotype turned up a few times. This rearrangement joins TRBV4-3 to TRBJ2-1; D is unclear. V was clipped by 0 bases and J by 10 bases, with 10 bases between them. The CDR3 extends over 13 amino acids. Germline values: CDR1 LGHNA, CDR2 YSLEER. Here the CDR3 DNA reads TGCGCCAGCAGCCAAGATCTCGGAAGCGAGCAGTTCTTC. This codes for CASSQDLGSEQFF.

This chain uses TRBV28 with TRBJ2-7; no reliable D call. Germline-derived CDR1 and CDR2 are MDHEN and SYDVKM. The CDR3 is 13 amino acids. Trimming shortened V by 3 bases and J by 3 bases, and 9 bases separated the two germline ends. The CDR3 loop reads CASSLAYLYEQYF. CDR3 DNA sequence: TGTGCCAGCAGTTTGGCTTACCTCTACGAGCAGTACTTC.

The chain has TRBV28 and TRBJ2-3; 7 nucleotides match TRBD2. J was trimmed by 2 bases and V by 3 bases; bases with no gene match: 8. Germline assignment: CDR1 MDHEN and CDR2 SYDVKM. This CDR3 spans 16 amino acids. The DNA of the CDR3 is TGTGCCAGCAGTTTTGGGCTAGCGGAAATCACAGATACGCAGTATTTT. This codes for CASSFGLAEITDTQYF.

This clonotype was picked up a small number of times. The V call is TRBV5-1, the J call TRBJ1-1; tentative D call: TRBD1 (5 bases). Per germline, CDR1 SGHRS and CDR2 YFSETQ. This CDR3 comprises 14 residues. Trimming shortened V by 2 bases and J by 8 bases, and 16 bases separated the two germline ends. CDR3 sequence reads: CASSLAVRDGEAFF. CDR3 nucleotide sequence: TGCGCCAGCAGCTTAGCGGTGCGGGACGGCGAAGCTTTCTTT.

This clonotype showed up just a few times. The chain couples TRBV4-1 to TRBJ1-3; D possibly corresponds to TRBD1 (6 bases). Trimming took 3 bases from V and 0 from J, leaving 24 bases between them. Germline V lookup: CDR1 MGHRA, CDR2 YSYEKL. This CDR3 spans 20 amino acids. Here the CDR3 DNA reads TGCGCCAGCAGCCAGGGCTGGGACACTCAGTTTCTATTCTCTGGAAACACCATATATTTT. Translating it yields CASSQGWDTQFLFSGNTIYF.